This TCR beta chain was sequenced in a study of early T cells in non-severe SARS-CoV-2 infection (dated by TCRdb to the early 2020s). Study-wide context: TCR sequencing used bulk RNA from unsorted whole blood, so alpha and beta chains could not be paired. Points the paper makes about the study in general: VDJdb matching was skewed toward anti-spike CD8 responses and likely underestimated virus-specific expansions by missing private and CD4 specificities.

Set within a cohort of healthcare workers in London, UK, this nested case-control study involved weekly PCR testing of nasopharyngeal swabs along with blood sampling. Between 23 and 31 March 2020, the week of the UK lockdown, healthcare workers were enrolled and then followed up weekly for as long as 16 weeks. This clonotype was counted many times. The antigen this receptor binds is unknown. No much larger clone is present one base from it, and per-base qualities are unavailable. The method behind the library was 5' RACE. Sequenced using a NextSeq 500. To correct for sequencing error and PCR bias, the TCR library protocol tagged individual cDNA molecules with unique molecular identifiers. Both TCR alpha and beta chains were sequenced, and tight co-correlation was observed between alpha and beta sequence abundances in each sample. Concerning the study's data processing: Decombinator V4 was used to annotate TCR sequences for V gene, J gene and CDR3. Expanded TCRs were defined as changing significantly between any two time points under a Poisson model with p below 0.0001. TCR abundances were normalised to the total number of TCRs sequenced in each sample and reported as counts per million. TRAV1-2 paired with TRAJ12, TRAJ20 or TRAJ33 defined MAIT TCRs, while TRAV10 paired with TRAJ18 defined iNKT TCRs. A search of VDJdb, accessed on 1 November 2021, was run for TCRs annotated to CMV, EBV and SARS-CoV-2, with TCRs annotated for multiple antigens excluded. The raw public reads went through TCRdb reprocessing: fastp at Q25, MiXCR clone calling, in-frame beta chains kept. Each record represents a unique CDR3 protein, reported with the most common genes and DNA among its rows. The V and J calls were not made by the authors but by TCRdb's processing. The sample table holds under 70,000 distinct CDR3 sequences, of which 5.9% were seen once. The ten biggest clones cover roughly 3.5% of the sample.

V loses 4 bases, J loses 2 bases, and the germline ends lie 14 bases apart. CDR1 LGHNA and CDR2 YNFKEQ are derived from the germline V gene. The CDR3 numbers 15 residues from cysteine through phenylalanine. Only the CDR3 DNA stays, 45 bases, in frame from base 1. The input for sequencing was whole blood, taken at baseline. The sequence was collected from an adult who was a healthcare worker with PCR-confirmed SARS-CoV-2 infection or an uninfected control (not recorded which). This chain joins TRBV4-2 to TRBJ2-5; the D gene remains uncertain. The DNA sequence is as follows: TGTGCCAGCAGCCGGATCCTCGGCCAACAAGAGACCCAGTACTTC. This is translated as CASSRILGQQETQYF.